Each of the 29 T cell receptor beta chains below was sequenced from the same sample in a study of shared clonotypes between healthy human individuals. Profiling relied on immunoSEQ multiplex PCR, and the TCRdb table lists in-frame clones only, not all of them. The sample lists fewer than 3 million clones, around 92% seen once, with approximately 0.4% in the top ten. The sample was naive CD4+ T cells from PBMCs. Subset: CD45RA+ positively selected. These receptors were obtained from a young man in good health. Some clones in this sample may be carry-over from other donors' samples.

A single count supports this clone. The chain has TRBV21-1 and TRBJ2-7; the table's D call, TRBD2, has no DNA check behind it. TRBV21-1 constitutes a pseudogene. The CDR3 has 14 amino acids. The CDR3 sequence is CASTRGTSSNEQYF. The CDR3 bases are TGTGCCAGCACCCGAGGGACTAGCTCGAACGAGCAGTACTTC.

Comment on this clone: This CDR3 is also generated by other DNA sequences in the sample. The V call is TRBV5-1, the J call TRBJ1-2; unclear D gene. CDR3 length equals 14 residues. Germline V gene data show CDR1 as SGHRS and CDR2 as YFSETQ. V dropped 0 bases and J dropped 2 bases, with 8 bases sitting between them. CDR3 DNA sequence: TGCGCCAGCAGCTTGGGTCCCAACAACTATGGCTACACCTTC. It is translated as CASSLGPNNYGYTF.

The genes are TRBV7-3 and TRBJ2-6; 8 nucleotides line up with TRBD1. The CDR3 is 18 amino acids. With V trimmed by 4 bases and J by 4 bases, 12 bases remained unmatched. The germline V gene encodes CDR1 SGHTA and CDR2 FQGTGA. CDR3 region: CASSSTPDRASGANVLTF. CDR3 coding DNA: TGTGCCAGCAGCTCCACCCCGGACAGGGCGAGCGGGGCCAACGTCCTGACTTTC.

The V and J genes are TRBV11-2 and TRBJ2-1, with D perhaps being TRBD1 or TRBD2 (5 bases each). Germline V gene sequence: CDR1 SGHAT, CDR2 FQNNGV. Deletions cut 4 bases from V and 14 bases from J, with 15 bases between. There are 12 residues in the CDR3. This chain's CDR3 is CASSWGSGPEFF. In DNA form, the CDR3 reads TGTGCCAGCAGCTGGGGCAGCGGCCCGGAGTTCTTC. Supplemented by reference TRBV11-2 and TRBJ2-1, the full variable domain reads EAGVAQSPRYKIIEKRQSVAFWCNPISGHATLYWYQQILGQGPKLLIQFQNNGVVDDSQLPKDRFSAERLKGVDSTLKIQPAKLEDSAVYLCASSWGSGPEFFGPGTRLTVL.

The chain couples TRBV19 to TRBJ2-5, with TRBD2 identical over 12 bases. The CDR3 length is 16 residues. The V segment lost 6 bases and the J segment 4 bases; nucleotides outside the gene matches: 9. From germline, CDR1 is LNHDA and CDR2 SQIVND (reference sequence). CDR3 region: CASRGRLAGAVETQYF. In DNA form, the CDR3 reads TGTGCCAGTAGGGGCCGACTAGCGGGAGCCGTAGAGACCCAGTACTTC.

Remarks on this clone: Other nucleotide sequences in the sample specify the same CDR3. CDR3 nucleotides: TGTGCCAGCAGTTTCACGGGGAGCTACAATGAGCAGTTCTTC. Translation: CASSFTGSYNEQFF. The chain joins TRBV27 to TRBJ2-1, with D possibly TRBD2 on 5 matching bases. CDR3 length: 14 residues. The V end lost 3 bases, the J end lost 3 bases, and 9 bases lay between the germline ends. The germline CDR1 and CDR2 sequences are MNHEY and SMNVEV (reference sequence).

This chain joins TRBV6-1 and TRBJ1-1; D remains unclear. CDR3 size: 12 residues. The germline gives CDR1 MNHNS, CDR2 SASEGT. Trimming took off 4 bases at V and 1 base at J, with 4 bases between the two ends. Here the CDR3 reads CASSVGNTEAFF. CDR3 sequence (DNA): TGTGCCAGCAGTGTGGGGAACACTGAAGCTTTCTTT.

On this clone: Other DNA variants within this sample encode the same CDR3. The chain is built from TRBV7-9 and TRBJ2-3; TRBD1 matches at 9 bases. Germline CDR1 and CDR2: SEHNR and FQNEAQ (reference sequence). J gave up 0 bases and V 5 bases, and 6 bases lay outside the gene matches. This CDR3 contains 16 residues. The CDR3 region has the DNA TGTGCCAGCAGCCTTACAGGGGGCCGGAGCACAGATACGCAGTATTTT. It specifies CASSLTGGRSTDTQYF.

This sequence joins TRBV19 and TRBJ2-1; D tentatively reads TRBD1 or TRBD2 (6 bases each). The ends were cut back, 5 bases at V and 2 bases at J, with 13 bases in the middle. Germline loops: CDR1 LNHDA, CDR2 SQIVND (reference sequence). CDR3 length: 15 amino acids. CDR3 nucleotides: TGTGCCAGTAGTCCGCAGGGGAGGCCCTACAATGAGCAGTTCTTC. It translates to CASSPQGRPYNEQFF.

This clone appeared a single time. V and J are TRBV7-3 and TRBJ2-3; no clear D. The V gene's germline CDR1 is SGHTA and CDR2 FQGTGA. CDR3 length equals 11 residues. V gave up 3 bases and J gave up 12 bases, with 10 bases separating them. The CDR3 here is CASSFEDPQYF. The CDR3 DNA is TGTGCCAGCAGCTTCGAAGACCCACAGTATTTT. Full variable domain (missing parts from reference TRBV7-3 and TRBJ2-3): GAGVSQTPSNKVTEKGKYVELRCDPISGHTALYWYRQSLGQGPEFLIYFQGTGAADDSGLPNDRFFAVRPEGSVSTLKIQRTERGDSAVYLCASSFEDPQYFGPGTRLTVL.

For this clone: In the same sample, other DNA sequences code for this CDR3. The chain has TRBV9 and TRBJ2-5, with 9 bases lining up with TRBD2. The CDR3 covers 15 residues. Per germline, CDR1 SGDLS and CDR2 YYNGEE. V was clipped by 2 bases and J by 1 base; unmatched bases: 3. CDR3 loop: CASSVSGRSQETQYF. CDR3 nucleotide sequence: TGTGCCAGCAGCGTCAGCGGGAGGTCCCAAGAGACCCAGTACTTC.

This rearrangement joins TRBV7-7 to TRBJ2-1; tentatively, D is TRBD2 (5 bases). The V gene's germline CDR1 is SSHAT and CDR2 FNYEAQ (reference sequence). CDR3 length: 12 residues. Trimming removed 1 base at V and 10 bases at J, with 8 bases between. The CDR3 DNA reads TGTGCCAGCAGCTTAGAGTCGGGGGAGCAGTTCTTC. Translated: CASSLESGEQFF.

This chain joins TRBV4-2 and TRBJ2-7, with 7 bases aligning to TRBD1. After removal of 0 bases from V and 2 bases from J, the junction contained 1 base not matched to a gene. The germline V gene has CDR1 LGHNA and CDR2 YNFKEQ. The CDR3 length is 14 residues. CDR3 region: CASSQEQGTYEQYF. CDR3 nucleotides: TGTGCCAGCAGCCAAGAACAGGGGACCTACGAGCAGTACTTC.

V and J are TRBV5-4 and TRBJ2-3, with D tentatively TRBD1 (6 bases). Germline V gives CDR1 SGHNT, CDR2 YYREEE (reference sequence). The CDR3 is 15 residues long. V was clipped by 1 base and J by 2 bases, with 11 bases between them. CDR3: CASSLRDIPTDTQYF. In DNA, the CDR3 is TGTGCCAGCAGCTTGAGGGACATTCCCACAGATACGCAGTATTTT.

The chain is built from TRBV5-1 and TRBJ2-5; 10 bases are shared with TRBD2. The CDR3 loop spans 16 amino acids. In germline, CDR1 is SGHRS, CDR2 YFSETQ. V was pared by 3 bases and J by 6 bases, with 11 bases of the junction left unmatched. CDR3 nucleotides: TGCGCCAGCAGCTCCACAGCTAGCGGGAGTTCAAAGACCCAGTACTTC. Protein sequence: CASSSTASGSSKTQYF.

This chain uses TRBV2 with TRBJ2-2, with D possibly being TRBD1 (5 bases). The CDR3 loop spans 14 amino acids. CDR1 and CDR2 (germline): SNHLY, FYNNEI. V dropped 8 bases and J dropped 0 bases, with 10 bases sitting between them. CDR3 DNA: TGTGCCAGCGGGGCCACGACGAACACCGGGGAGCTGTTTTTT. Translated, it gives CASGATTNTGELFF.

As to this clone: Other DNA sequences in this sample translate to the same CDR3. The chain carries TRBV7-2 and TRBJ2-7; perhaps TRBD1 as D (6 bases). This CDR3 comprises 13 residues. Germline CDR1 SGHTA, CDR2 FQGNSA. V shed 4 bases and J shed 2 bases, with 9 bases lying between them. In DNA, the CDR3 is TGTGCCAGCAGCTCCGGACAGACCTACGAGCAGTACTTC. It encodes CASSSGQTYEQYF. Full variable domain (missing parts from reference TRBV7-2 and TRBJ2-7): GAGVSQSPSNKVTEKGKDVELRCDPISGHTALYWYRQSLGQGLEFLIYFQGNSAPDKSGLPSDRFSAERTGGSVSTLTIQRTQQEDSAVYLCASSSGQTYEQYFGPGTRLTVT.

This clone was picked up one time. The rearrangement uses TRBV7-9 and TRBJ1-3, with a tentative D call TRBD1 (6 bases). Germline CDR1 and CDR2: SEHNR and FQNEAQ (reference sequence). CDR3 length: 14 residues. V was cut by 6 bases and J by 2 bases, with 11 bases left in between. This CDR3 reads CASRQGVPGNTIYF. CDR3 bases: TGTGCCAGCAGACAGGGCGTCCCTGGAAACACCATATATTTT.

This clone appeared a few times. This sample includes further DNA sequences coding for the same CDR3. The rearrangement joins TRBV5-1 to TRBJ2-5; no clear D. V was pared by 0 bases and J by 1 base, with 7 bases between. Germline V lookup: CDR1 SGHRS, CDR2 YFSETQ. The CDR3 has 14 residues. The CDR3 is CASSLDPRQETQYF. The CDR3 region has the DNA TGCGCCAGCAGCTTGGACCCCCGCCAAGAGACCCAGTACTTC.

This clone was seen only a few times. The same CDR3 arises from other DNA sequences in this sample as well. The chain recombines TRBV7-2 with TRBJ2-3; TRBD2 aligns across 10 bases. The CDR3 is 16 amino acids. Germline V CDR1 and CDR2: SGHTA, FQGNSA. V was clipped by 1 base and J by 1 base; unmatched bases: 2. In DNA, the CDR3 is TGTGCCAGCAGCTTAGTAGGGACTAGCGGCACAGATACGCAGTATTTT. Amino acid sequence: CASSLVGTSGTDTQYF. Looking up the rest from reference TRBV7-2 and TRBJ2-3 gives the full variable domain: GAGVSQSPSNKVTEKGKDVELRCDPISGHTALYWYRQSLGQGLEFLIYFQGNSAPDKSGLPSDRFSAERTGGSVSTLTIQRTQQEDSAVYLCASSLVGTSGTDTQYFGPGTRLTVL.

The chain carries TRBV5-1 and TRBJ2-7, with 7 bases fitting TRBD1. The ends lost 3 bases at V and 7 bases at J; junction bases unmatched: 4. Germline V CDR1 and CDR2: SGHRS, YFSETQ. The CDR3 is 12 residues long. CDR3 sequence reads: CASSSTGLEQYF. Written as DNA, the CDR3 is TGCGCCAGCAGCTCGACAGGGCTGGAGCAGTACTTC.

The chain uses TRBV7-8 and TRBJ2-6; TRBD1 agrees at 9 bases. Germline V gene data show CDR1 as SGHVS and CDR2 as FQNEAQ. CDR3 length: 19 amino acids. Unmatched junction bases numbered 11, after V lost 5 bases and J lost 0 bases. The CDR3 here is CASSLLPTGGNSGANVLTF. CDR3 nucleotide sequence: TGTGCCAGCAGCCTACTCCCGACAGGGGGAAACTCTGGGGCCAACGTCCTGACTTTC.

This chain links TRBV25-1 with TRBJ2-2, with unresolved D. The CDR3 consists of 14 residues. Trimming cost V 0 bases and J 6 bases, with 8 bases left between them. CDR1 is MGHDK and CDR2 is SYGVNS in the germline V gene. The CDR3 protein is CASSEYRPSGELFF. The DNA for the CDR3 is TGTGCCAGCAGTGAATACAGGCCGTCCGGGGAGCTGTTTTTT.

The genes are TRBV28 and TRBJ1-5; possibly TRBD1 for D (5 bases). Trimming took off 6 bases at V and 5 bases at J, with 20 bases between the two ends. This CDR3 comprises 16 residues. CDR1 is MDHEN and CDR2 is SYDVKM in the germline V gene. CDR3 nucleotide sequence: TGTGCCAGCAGCCCCCCCCCGGGTCGAGGGGATCAGCCCCAGCATTTT. It yields the protein CASSPPPGRGDQPQHF.

The chain employs TRBV2 and TRBJ1-5; no clear D gene. Trimming took 2 bases from V and 5 from J, leaving 10 bases between them. Per germline, CDR1 SNHLY and CDR2 FYNNEI. The CDR3 is 14 amino acids. CDR3 nucleotide sequence: TGTGCCAGCAGTGAACGCCAGGCTCATCAGCCCCAGCATTTT. Its translation is CASSERQAHQPQHF.

The V gene is TRBV4-1, the J gene TRBJ2-5; 7 bases map to TRBD1. The J call may be wrong; the DNA end is better matched by TRBJ2-7. Germline lookup yields CDR1 MGHRA and CDR2 YSYEKL. CDR3 length: 15 amino acids. CDR3 sequence reads: CASSQNGQAFYEQYF. The CDR3 coding sequence is TGCGCCAGCAGCCAGAATGGACAGGCGTTCTACGAGCAGTACTTC.

The rearrangement joins TRBV20-1 to TRBJ1-1; D remains unclear. V lost 6 bases to trimming and J lost 5 bases, with 7 bases between them. The CDR3 loop spans 10 amino acids. Germline assignment: CDR1 DFQATT and CDR2 SNEGSKA (reference sequence). The CDR3 here is CSAKSTEAFF. The CDR3 DNA is TGCAGTGCAAAATCTACTGAAGCTTTCTTT.

This rearrangement joins TRBV9 to TRBJ1-5, with TRBD1 as a possible D gene (5 bases). The V end lost 3 bases, the J end lost 4 bases, and 11 bases lay between the germline ends. CDR1 and CDR2 (germline): SGDLS, YYNGEE. This CDR3 region has 14 residues. CDR3 protein: CASSAQGNNQPQHF. In nucleotides, the CDR3 is TGTGCCAGCAGCGCGCAGGGTAATAATCAGCCCCAGCATTTT.

This clone was recorded once. The rearrangement links TRBV25-1 to TRBJ2-3; 11 bases map to TRBD2. The V segment lost 10 bases and the J segment 3 bases; nucleotides outside the gene matches: 9. CDR3 length: 15 amino acids. Germline V gene sequence: CDR1 MGHDK, CDR2 SYGVNS. CDR3 nucleotide sequence: TGTGCCACCGGTGGGGGGACTAGCGGAACAGATACGCAGTATTTT. This encodes CATGGGTSGTDTQYF.